The clone carrying this TCR beta chain was detected a few times. Its antigen is not identified. This specimen comes from a study of blood T cells in healthy people across ages. Overall study: There was about one barcoded beta molecule captured by template switching per two T cells. Whole-study results and caveats: In these data, TCR beta diversity tracked strongly with naive T cell percentage.

This CDR3 has 15 residues. V lost 8 bases, J lost 2 bases, and 16 bases lay in between. Germline-derived CDR1 and CDR2 are MNHEY and SVGAGI. A sample-barcoded 5' primer and a J-beta primer mix were used in a second PCR of about 7 to 12 cycles. The template-switch adaptor was a 5' adaptor with 12 random nucleotides. It tagged each cDNA molecule. TCRdb processed the 5' RACE reads anew with MiXCR; each CDR3 protein has one entry. Of about 730,000 distinct CDR3 sequences in the sample, about 40% were seen once. The sequenced material came from blood. The sequence was collected from an older woman in good health. V and J are TRBV6-5 and TRBJ2-1; tentatively, D is TRBD1 or TRBD2 (5 bases each). In DNA, the CDR3 is TGTGCCAGCCGGCCTGGGGGTAAAGCCTACAATGAGCAGTTCTTC. This encodes CASRPGGKAYNEQFF.